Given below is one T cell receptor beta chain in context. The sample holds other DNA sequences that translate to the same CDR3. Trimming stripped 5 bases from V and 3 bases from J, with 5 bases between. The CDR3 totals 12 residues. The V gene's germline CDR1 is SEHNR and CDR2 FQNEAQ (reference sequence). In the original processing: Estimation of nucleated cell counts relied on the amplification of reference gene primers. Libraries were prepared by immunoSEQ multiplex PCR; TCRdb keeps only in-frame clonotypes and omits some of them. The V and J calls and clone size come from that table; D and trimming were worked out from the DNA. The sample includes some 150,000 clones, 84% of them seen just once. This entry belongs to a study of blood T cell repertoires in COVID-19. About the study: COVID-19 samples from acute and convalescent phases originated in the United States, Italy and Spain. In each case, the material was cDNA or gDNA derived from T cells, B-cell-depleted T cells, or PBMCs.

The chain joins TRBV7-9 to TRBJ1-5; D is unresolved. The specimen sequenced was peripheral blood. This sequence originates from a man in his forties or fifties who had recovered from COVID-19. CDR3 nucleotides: TGTGCCAGCAGCCTCCCCAATCAGCCCCAGCATTTT. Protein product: CASSLPNQPQHF.